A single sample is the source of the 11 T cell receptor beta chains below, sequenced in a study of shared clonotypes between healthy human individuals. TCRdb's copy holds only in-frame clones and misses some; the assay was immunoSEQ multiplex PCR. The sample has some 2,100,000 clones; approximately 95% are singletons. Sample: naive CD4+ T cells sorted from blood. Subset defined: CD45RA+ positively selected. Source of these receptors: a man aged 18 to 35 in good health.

CDR3 amino acids: CASRGQEPEQYF. As DNA, the CDR3 is TGTGCCAGCAGGGGTCAGGAACCCGAGCAGTACTTC. V gene TRBV6-1 combines with J gene TRBJ2-7; no clear D gene. V was trimmed by 6 bases and J by 6 bases, leaving 12 bases between them. The CDR3 spans 12 residues. Germline V gene lookup returns CDR1 MNHNS and CDR2 SASEGT.

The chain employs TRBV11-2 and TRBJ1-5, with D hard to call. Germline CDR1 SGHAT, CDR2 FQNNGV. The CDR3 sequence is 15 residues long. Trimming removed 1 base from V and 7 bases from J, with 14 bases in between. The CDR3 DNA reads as TGTGCCAGCAGCTTAGGGGTGGGGATAGGACAGCCCCAGCATTTT. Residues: CASSLGVGIGQPQHF.

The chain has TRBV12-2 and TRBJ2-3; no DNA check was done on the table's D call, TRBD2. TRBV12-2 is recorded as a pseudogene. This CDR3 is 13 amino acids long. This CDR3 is CASRPRCVDTQYF. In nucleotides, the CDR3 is TGTGCAAGTCGCCCTCGATGCGTAGATACGCAGTATTTT.

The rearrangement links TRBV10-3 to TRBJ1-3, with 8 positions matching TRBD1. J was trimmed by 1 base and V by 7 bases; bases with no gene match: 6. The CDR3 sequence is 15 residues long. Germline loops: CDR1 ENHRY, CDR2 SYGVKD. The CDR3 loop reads CAIKDREVSGNTIYF. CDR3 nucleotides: TGTGCCATCAAGGACAGGGAAGTATCTGGAAACACCATATATTTT.

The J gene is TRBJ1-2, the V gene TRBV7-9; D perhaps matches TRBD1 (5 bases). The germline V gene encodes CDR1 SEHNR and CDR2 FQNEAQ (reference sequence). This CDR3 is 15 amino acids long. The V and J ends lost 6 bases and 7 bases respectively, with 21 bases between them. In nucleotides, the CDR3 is TGTGCCAGCAGTACAGAGCCGGGACTTCAGGGTGGCTACACCTTC. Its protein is CASSTEPGLQGGYTF.

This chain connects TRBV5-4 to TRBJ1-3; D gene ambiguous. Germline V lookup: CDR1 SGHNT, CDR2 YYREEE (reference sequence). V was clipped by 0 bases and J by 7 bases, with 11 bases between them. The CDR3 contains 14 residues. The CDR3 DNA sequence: TGTGCCAGCAGCTTGGGAGCGAGGTCCAACACCATATATTTT. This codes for CASSLGARSNTIYF. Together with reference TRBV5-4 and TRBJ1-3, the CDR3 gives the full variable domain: ETGVTQSPTHLIKTRGQQVTLRCSSQSGHNTVSWYQQALGQGPQFIFQYYREEENGRGNFPPRFSGLQFPNYSSELNVNALELDDSALYLCASSLGARSNTIYFGEGSWLTVV.

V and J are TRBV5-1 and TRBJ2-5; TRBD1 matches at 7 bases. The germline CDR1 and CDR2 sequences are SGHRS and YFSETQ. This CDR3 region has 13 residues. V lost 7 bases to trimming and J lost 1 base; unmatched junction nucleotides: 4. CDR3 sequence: CASRGTVQETQYF. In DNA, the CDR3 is TGCGCCAGCCGAGGGACAGTCCAAGAGACCCAGTACTTC. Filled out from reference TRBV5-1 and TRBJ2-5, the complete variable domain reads KAGVTQTPRYLIKTRGQQVTLSCSPISGHRSVSWYQQTPGQGLQFLFEYFSETQRNKGNFPGRFSGRQFSNSRSEMNVSTLELGDSALYLCASRGTVQETQYFGPGTRLLVL.

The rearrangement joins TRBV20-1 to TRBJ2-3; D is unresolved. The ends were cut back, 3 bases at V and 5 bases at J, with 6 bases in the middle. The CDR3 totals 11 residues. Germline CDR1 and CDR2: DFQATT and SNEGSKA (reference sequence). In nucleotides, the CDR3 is TGCAGTGCTAGTTTCGGAGATACGCAGTATTTT. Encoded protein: CSASFGDTQYF.

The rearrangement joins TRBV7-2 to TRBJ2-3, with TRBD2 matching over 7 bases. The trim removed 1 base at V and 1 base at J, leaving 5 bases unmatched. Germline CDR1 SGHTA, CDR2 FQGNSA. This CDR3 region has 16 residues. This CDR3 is CASSLGLGGGTDTQYF. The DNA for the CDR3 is TGTGCCAGCAGCTTAGGTCTGGGAGGGGGCACAGATACGCAGTATTTT.

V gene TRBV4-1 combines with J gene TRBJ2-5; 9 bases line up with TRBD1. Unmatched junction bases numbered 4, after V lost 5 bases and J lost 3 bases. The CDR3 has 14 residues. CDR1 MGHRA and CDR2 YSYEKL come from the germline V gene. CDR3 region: CASSTRQGEETQYF. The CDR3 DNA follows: TGCGCCAGCAGCACACGACAGGGGGAAGAGACCCAGTACTTC.

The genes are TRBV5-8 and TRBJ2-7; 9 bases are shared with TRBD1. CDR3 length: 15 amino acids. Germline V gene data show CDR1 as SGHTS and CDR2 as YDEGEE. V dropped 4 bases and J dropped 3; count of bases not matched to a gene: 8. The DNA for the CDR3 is TGTGCCAGCAGCATTGCCCGGGACAGGGTCTACGAGCAGTACTTC. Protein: CASSIARDRVYEQYF. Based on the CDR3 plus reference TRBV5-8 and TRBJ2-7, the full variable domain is EAGVTQSPTHLIKTRGQQATLRCSPISGHTSVYWYQQALGLGLQFLLWYDEGEERNRGNFPPRFSGRQFPNYSSELNVNALELEDSALYLCASSIARDRVYEQYFGPGTRLTVT.